The 22 T cell receptor beta chains given below trace back to one sample, sequenced in a study of T-cell memory formation after mild COVID-19. TCRdb reprocessed the 5' RACE reads with MiXCR, giving one entry per CDR3 protein. The profile shows about 470,000 distinct CDR3 sequences, roughly 20% of them singletons. Sequencing was performed on PBMCs or a T cell subset sorted from them (not recorded which). These receptors all stem from an adult woman who had mild COVID-19 (a few samples of this study predate the infection). Cell type and time point are not known.

A few counts support this clonotype. The rearrangement uses TRBV5-1 and TRBJ2-3; a weak D match, TRBD2 (6 bases). The CDR3 is 17 amino acids. Germline CDR1 SGHRS, CDR2 YFSETQ. Trimming pared 4 bases from V and 4 bases from J, leaving 22 bases between. The CDR3 sequence is CASSGNTIPEGPDTQYF. CDR3 sequence (DNA): TGCGCCAGCAGCGGTAACACGATCCCGGAGGGCCCAGATACGCAGTATTTT.

The chain recombines TRBV7-9 with TRBJ2-1; D unclear. The CDR3 is 14 residues long. Trimming removed 5 bases from V and 4 bases from J, with 12 bases in between. The germline V gene encodes CDR1 SEHNR and CDR2 FQNEAQ (reference sequence). In DNA form, the CDR3 reads TGTGCCAGCAGCGCACGATCCTCATACAATGAGCAGTTCTTC. Amino acids: CASSARSSYNEQFF.

Only a few counts were recorded for this clonotype. The rearrangement uses TRBV4-2 and TRBJ1-2, with D unclear. Trimming left V 3 bases short and J 1 base short, with 15 bases between. The germline V gene encodes CDR1 LGHNA and CDR2 YNFKEQ. The CDR3 is 16 amino acids. CDR3 in amino acids: CASSQPDGNVNYGYTF. The DNA of the CDR3 is TGTGCCAGCAGCCAGCCGGATGGGAATGTTAACTATGGCTACACCTTC.

This clonotype was recorded a few times. The chain recombines TRBV2 with TRBJ2-7; D call uncertain. The germline V gene encodes CDR1 SNHLY and CDR2 FYNNEI. V lost 6 bases, J lost 3 bases, and 12 bases lay in between. This CDR3 is built from 13 residues. The CDR3 DNA follows: TGTGCCAGCAGACCCCTCTGGGGCTACGAGCAGTACTTC. Translating it yields CASRPLWGYEQYF.

The chain joins TRBV6-1 to TRBJ2-1, with TRBD2 matching over 12 bases. V lost 5 bases to trimming and J lost 7 bases; unmatched junction nucleotides: 9. Germline CDR1 is MNHNS and CDR2 is SASEGT. The CDR3 spans 16 residues. The CDR3 DNA reads as TGTGCCAGCAGTAGACTAGCGGGGGCTCGGGGGAATGAGCAGTTCTTC. It encodes CASSRLAGARGNEQFF.

This clonotype was counted between two and nine times. One end of the junction does not line up with germline, which may come from a read error. The chain recombines TRBV29-1 with TRBJ1-1; D perhaps matches TRBD1 (5 bases). The germline gives CDR1 SQVTM, CDR2 ANQGSEA. The CDR3 is made up of 10 amino acids. The CDR3 bases are TGCAGCGTTGGGGGGATTGAGGCTTTATTT. Protein: CSVGGIEALF.

This chain joins TRBV7-7 and TRBJ2-1; 9 nucleotides align to TRBD1. The CDR3 runs 15 residues. The ends lost 5 bases at V and 6 bases at J; junction bases unmatched: 8. The V gene's germline CDR1 is SSHAT and CDR2 FNYEAQ (reference sequence). The DNA of the CDR3 is TGTGCCAGCAGCCCCCCCGGGACAGGGAGCAATGAGCAGTTCTTC. As protein: CASSPPGTGSNEQFF. Filled out from reference TRBV7-7 and TRBJ2-1, the complete variable domain reads GAGVSQSPRYKVTKRGQDVTLRCDPISSHATLYWYQQALGQGPEFLTYFNYEAQPDKSGLPSDRFSAERPEGSISTLTIQRTEQRDSAMYRCASSPPGTGSNEQFFGPGTRLTVL.

This clonotype has more than one count but fewer than ten. The gene calls are TRBV7-3 and TRBJ2-1; 7 nucleotides match TRBD2. In germline, CDR1 is SGHTA, CDR2 FQGTGA. The CDR3 consists of 15 residues. J was trimmed by 4 bases and V by 2 bases; bases with no gene match: 5. The CDR3 coding sequence is TGTGCCAGCAGCTTAGAGCGGGGTACTTACAATGAGCAGTTCTTC. This codes for CASSLERGTYNEQFF. The variable domain in full, completed from reference TRBV7-3 and TRBJ2-1, reads GAGVSQTPSNKVTEKGKYVELRCDPISGHTALYWYRQSLGQGPEFLIYFQGTGAADDSGLPNDRFFAVRPEGSVSTLKIQRTERGDSAVYLCASSLERGTYNEQFFGPGTRLTVL.

This clonotype was observed a handful of times. The V and J genes are TRBV5-1 and TRBJ2-3, with 11 bases aligning to TRBD2. Germline assignment: CDR1 SGHRS and CDR2 YFSETQ. J was trimmed by 5 bases and V by 2 bases; bases with no gene match: 13. The CDR3 contains 18 residues. CDR3 in DNA: TGCGCCAGCAGCTTTGCTAGCGGGGGGCCTCTCTTGGTAGATACGCAGTATTTT. It encodes CASSFASGGPLLVDTQYF.

The chain's CDR3 is CASSSLAGTGNSPLHF. CDR3 coding DNA: TGTGCCAGCAGCTCCCTCGCCGGGACAGGGAATTCACCCCTCCACTTT. This chain connects TRBV5-5 to TRBJ1-6; TRBD1 matches 9 bases. Losses at the gene ends were 3 bases for V and 7 bases for J; bases not matched to a gene: 8. Germline V gene data show CDR1 as SGHKS and CDR2 as YYEKEE (reference sequence). This CDR3 spans 16 amino acids.

In its sample, this clonotype was seen a few times. The rearrangement joins TRBV7-9 to TRBJ2-2; TRBD1 agrees at 9 bases. With 0 bases clipped from V and 4 bases from J, the junction kept 3 bases outside the gene matches. The CDR3 runs 16 residues. Germline CDR1 and CDR2: SEHNR and FQNEAQ (reference sequence). The CDR3 sequence: CASSLAGTGTTGELFF. The DNA for the CDR3 is TGTGCCAGCAGCTTAGCTGGGACAGGGACCACCGGGGAGCTGTTTTTT.

This clonotype has at least ten counts. The genes are TRBV9 and TRBJ1-3; D is perhaps TRBD1 (5 bases). Trimming stripped 6 bases from V and 0 bases from J, with 13 bases between. The germline V gene encodes CDR1 SGDLS and CDR2 YYNGEE. This CDR3 contains 15 residues. CDR3 amino acids: CASNAGDDSGNTIYF. CDR3 coding DNA: TGTGCCAGCAACGCTGGGGACGACTCTGGAAACACCATATATTTT.

This clonotype showed up just a few times. The rearrangement uses TRBV7-2 and TRBJ2-3; 11 bases fit TRBD2. The CDR3 sequence is 18 residues long. V shed 4 bases and J 2 bases; nucleotides not matched to a gene: 11. Germline CDR1 SGHTA, CDR2 FQGNSA. CDR3 residues: CASSYRPASGRSTDTQYF. The CDR3 bases are TGTGCCAGCAGCTACCGACCAGCTAGCGGGAGGTCCACAGATACGCAGTATTTT.

The gene calls are TRBV18 and TRBJ2-7; D is uncertain. Germline-derived CDR1 and CDR2 are KGHSH and LQKENI. Trimming took 2 bases from V and 3 from J, leaving 8 bases between them. The CDR3 is 13 residues long. Here the CDR3 reads CASSPGSYYEQYF. The CDR3 nucleotides read TGTGCCAGCTCACCAGGCAGCTACTACGAGCAGTACTTC. The complete variable domain, with remaining parts taken from reference TRBV18 and TRBJ2-7, reads NAGVMQNPRHLVRRRGQEARLRCSPMKGHSHVYWYRQLPEEGLKFMVYLQKENIIDESGMPKERFSAEFPKEGPSILRIQQVVRGDSAAYFCASSPGSYYEQYFGPGTRLTVT.

The V call is TRBV4-2, the J call TRBJ1-2; D is ambiguous. There are 17 residues in the CDR3. Germline loops: CDR1 LGHNA, CDR2 YNFKEQ. Trimming took off 1 base at V and 4 bases at J, with 19 bases between the two ends. DNA for the CDR3: TGTGCCAGCAGCCAAGTGGATGTGGGCAGGTTAGGCTATGGCTACACCTTC. Translation: CASSQVDVGRLGYGYTF.

The gene calls are TRBV18 and TRBJ1-1, with D perhaps TRBD1 (5 bases). Per germline, CDR1 KGHSH and CDR2 LQKENI. V lost 6 bases and J lost 3, with 20 bases in between. The CDR3 runs 16 residues. The CDR3 protein is CASSPNKGRWYTEAFF. The CDR3 DNA is TGTGCCAGCTCCCCGAATAAGGGACGTTGGTACACTGAAGCTTTCTTT. Full variable domain (remainder filled in from reference TRBV18 and TRBJ1-1): NAGVMQNPRHLVRRRGQEARLRCSPMKGHSHVYWYRQLPEEGLKFMVYLQKENIIDESGMPKERFSAEFPKEGPSILRIQQVVRGDSAAYFCASSPNKGRWYTEAFFGQGTRLTVV.

V usage is TRBV4-1 and J usage is TRBJ2-3, with 11 nucleotides matching TRBD2. CDR1 is MGHRA, CDR2 YSYEKL, per germline. V lost 4 bases to trimming and J lost 6 bases; unmatched junction nucleotides: 6. CDR3 size: 15 residues. DNA of the CDR3: TGCGCCAGCAGCCTGACTAGCGGGGATTTGGATACGCAGTATTTT. It codes for CASSLTSGDLDTQYF.

A few counts support this clonotype. The chain uses TRBV4-1 and TRBJ1-1; D is undetermined. Germline assignment: CDR1 MGHRA and CDR2 YSYEKL. CDR3 length: 17 residues. V lost 4 bases and J 1 base, leaving 19 bases between the germline ends. The DNA for the CDR3 is TGCGCCAGCAGCCTCGTGCCCTTTCCACACACGAACACTGAAGCTTTCTTT. Translation gives CASSLVPFPHTNTEAFF.

The rearrangement links TRBV3-1 to TRBJ2-7, with a tentative D call TRBD2 (5 bases). The V end lost 1 base, the J end lost 3 bases, and 16 bases lay between the germline ends. CDR1 LGHDT and CDR2 YNNKEL come from the germline V gene (reference sequence). The CDR3 has 16 amino acids. The DNA of the CDR3 is TGTGCCAGCAGCCAAGCCCCGGGGAGCAGAGACTACGAGCAGTACTTC. It codes for CASSQAPGSRDYEQYF.

The rearrangement uses TRBV24-1 and TRBJ2-3; TRBD1 aligns across 10 bases. The germline V gene encodes CDR1 KGHDR and CDR2 SFDVKD. J was trimmed by 1 base and V by 2 bases; bases with no gene match: 2. CDR3 size: 16 residues. CDR3 sequence reads: CATSDYGTGGTDTQYF. The CDR3 DNA reads TGTGCCACCAGTGATTACGGGACAGGGGGCACAGATACGCAGTATTTT.

This clonotype was seen only a few times. The chain links TRBV20-1 to TRBJ1-2, with D tentatively TRBD1 (5 bases). The CDR3 has 12 residues. CDR1 DFQATT and CDR2 SNEGSKA come from the germline V gene (reference sequence). Trimming took 6 bases from V and 6 from J, leaving 14 bases between them. CDR3: CSAPTRGDGYTF. CDR3 nucleotides: TGCAGTGCGCCAACTAGAGGGGATGGCTACACCTTC.

This clonotype was counted between two and nine times. The rearrangement uses TRBV11-1 and TRBJ1-1; D possibly corresponds to TRBD1 (6 bases). CDR3 length equals 14 residues. The V gene's germline CDR1 is SGHAT and CDR2 FQDESV (reference sequence). The V and J ends lost 5 bases and 4 bases respectively, with 14 bases between them. The CDR3 sequence is CASSITGIRTEAFF. CDR3 nucleotides: TGTGCCAGCAGCATTACAGGGATTCGCACTGAAGCTTTCTTT.